Only a few counts were recorded for the clone carrying this T cell receptor beta chain. The antigen remains undetermined. Gene names refer to mouse genes. The data originate from a study of CD8+ T cells in alopecia areata. Study-wide background: Grafting placed skin from approximately 6-12-month-old C3H/HeJ donors with spontaneous alopecia onto approximately 7-10-week-old female C3H/HeJ mice.

The sequencing template was cDNA reverse transcribed from extracted RNA. Repertoires were generated with immunoSEQ multiplex PCR, while TCRdb's copy carries only in-frame clones and drops some. Sampling found roughly 110,000 clones, none seen once. Whole-study results and caveats: More clonal than normal scalp was lesional scalp, particularly alopecia totalis/universalis. Patients displayed less clarity in TCR sharing than mice, a finding possibly related to HLA. Scalp sequencing also captures normal skin's resident alphabeta T cells.

The clonotype originates from a C3H/HeJ mouse with alopecia areata. The MHC haplotype recorded for the strain is H2-k. Source material: lesional skin.

The DNA read from the CDR3 is TGTGCCAGCAGTAAACTGGAGAACTATGCT. This encodes CASSKLENYA. The full-length CDR3 reads as CASSKLENYAEQFF. The chain links TRBV19 to TRBJ2-1; D is possibly TRBD2 (5 bases). With the read ending 4 residues before the CDR3 end, the germline J gene is used to fill in that end. V was pared by 3 bases and J by 1 base, with 8 bases between. CDR3 length: 14 amino acids. The V gene's germline CDR1 is FNHDT and CDR2 SITEND (reference sequence).